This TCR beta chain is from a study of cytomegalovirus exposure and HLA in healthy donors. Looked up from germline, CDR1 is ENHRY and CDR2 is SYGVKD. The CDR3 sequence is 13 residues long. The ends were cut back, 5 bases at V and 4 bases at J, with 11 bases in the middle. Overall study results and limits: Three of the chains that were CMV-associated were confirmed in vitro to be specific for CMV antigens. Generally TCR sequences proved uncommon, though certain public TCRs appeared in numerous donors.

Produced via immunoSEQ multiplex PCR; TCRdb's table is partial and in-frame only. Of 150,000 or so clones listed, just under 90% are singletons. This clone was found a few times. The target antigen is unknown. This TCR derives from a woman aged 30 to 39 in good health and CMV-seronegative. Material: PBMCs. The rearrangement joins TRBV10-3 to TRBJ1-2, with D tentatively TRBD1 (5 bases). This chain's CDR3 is CAISRDSSYGYTF. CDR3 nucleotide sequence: TGTGCCATCAGTCGAGACAGCTCCTATGGCTACACCTTC.